This passage covers 21 T cell receptor beta chains from one sample sequenced in a study of blood T cell repertoires in COVID-19. Profiling relied on immunoSEQ multiplex PCR, and the TCRdb table lists in-frame clones only, not all of them. The profile shows around 62,000 clones, 70% to 90% of them singletons. Sample: peripheral blood. Every receptor here comes from a woman aged 60-75 years with acute or convalescent COVID-19.

This clone was recorded only once. V is TRBV12-5 and J is TRBJ2-1; TRBD2 matches 7 bases. After removal of 0 bases from V and 10 bases from J, the junction contained 6 bases not matched to a gene. The germline V gene has CDR1 LGHNT and CDR2 FRNRAP. This CDR3 contains 14 residues. The CDR3 region is CASGLVAGLLEQFF. The DNA of the CDR3 is TGTGCTAGTGGTTTGGTAGCGGGACTTTTGGAGCAGTTCTTC.

This rearrangement joins TRBV9 to TRBJ2-2; 9 nucleotides match TRBD1. There are 15 residues in the CDR3. CDR1 SGDLS and CDR2 YYNGEE come from the germline V gene. V gave up 4 bases and J gave up 4 bases; unmatched junction bases: 5. The CDR3 sequence is CASSPTDRGTGELFF. In DNA form, the CDR3 reads TGTGCCAGCAGCCCCACGGACAGGGGCACCGGGGAGCTGTTTTTT.

CDR3 sequence (DNA): TGTGCCAGCTCACCAACGGGGAGCTCCTACAATGAGCAGTTCTTC. It is translated as CASSPTGSSYNEQFF. V gene TRBV18 combines with J gene TRBJ2-1; possible D gene TRBD2, 5 bases. From germline, CDR1 is KGHSH and CDR2 LQKENI. V shed 2 bases and J shed 0 bases, with 8 bases lying between them. The CDR3 length is 15 residues.

A few counts support this clone. The chain combines TRBV28 with TRBJ1-1; tentative D call: TRBD1 (5 bases). Per the germline V gene, CDR1 is MDHEN and CDR2 is SYDVKM. The V end lost 2 bases, the J end lost 7 bases, and 14 bases lay between the germline ends. The CDR3 runs 14 residues. CDR3 coding DNA: TGTGCCAGCAGTTTAACCGGGACTCGGGGTGAAGCTTTCTTT. This translates into CASSLTGTRGEAFF.

The chain carries TRBV5-6 and TRBJ1-2; TRBD1 matches at 8 bases. Germline assignment: CDR1 SGHDT and CDR2 YYEEEE. V dropped 2 bases and J dropped 5; count of bases not matched to a gene: 5. The CDR3 totals 14 residues. In DNA form, the CDR3 reads TGTGCCAGCAGCTTTATACAGGGGGAATATGGCTACACCTTC. Amino acids: CASSFIQGEYGYTF.

J is TRBJ2-5 and V is TRBV5-1; maybe TRBD1 (6 bases). V lost 4 bases and J 1 base, leaving 17 bases between the germline ends. The CDR3 loop spans 16 amino acids. Germline V CDR1 and CDR2: SGHRS, YFSETQ. The DNA of the CDR3 is TGCGCCAGCAGCCTCGCCCAGGGGTCTGCCCAAGAGACCCAGTACTTC. The encoded protein is CASSLAQGSAQETQYF. The whole variable domain, remainder taken from reference TRBV5-1 and TRBJ2-5, is KAGVTQTPRYLIKTRGQQVTLSCSPISGHRSVSWYQQTPGQGLQFLFEYFSETQRNKGNFPGRFSGRQFSNSRSEMNVSTLELGDSALYLCASSLAQGSAQETQYFGPGTRLLVL.

This clone was picked up a small number of times. The CDR3 nucleotides are TGTGCCACCAGCAGGGACAGGGGTACAGAGACCCAGTACTTC. It is translated as CATSRDRGTETQYF. The chain employs TRBV15 and TRBJ2-5, with 9 bases aligning to TRBD1. This CDR3 has 14 residues. The germline gives CDR1 LNHNV, CDR2 YYDKDF (reference sequence). V shed 3 bases, J shed 4 bases, and the junction held 3 bases outside the gene matches. Supplemented by reference TRBV15 and TRBJ2-5, the full variable domain reads DAMVIQNPRYQVTQFGKPVTLSCSQTLNHNVMYWYQQKSSQAPKLLFHYYDKDFNNEADTPDNFQSRRPNTSFCFLDIRSPGLGDTAMYLCATSRDRGTETQYFGPGTRLLVL.

The chain uses TRBV29-1 and TRBJ2-2; the D gene is possibly TRBD2 (5 bases). Trimming took off 4 bases at V and 2 bases at J, with 8 bases between the two ends. Germline values: CDR1 SQVTM, CDR2 ANQGSEA. CDR3 size: 13 residues. The CDR3 DNA follows: TGCAGCGTTGCCCGGGGAAACACCGGGGAGCTGTTTTTT. Protein product: CSVARGNTGELFF.

CDR3 protein: CASSYEGLAGETQYF. Written as DNA, the CDR3 is TGTGCCAGCAGTTATGAAGGACTAGCTGGGGAGACCCAGTACTTC. The J gene is TRBJ2-5, the V gene TRBV28; 8 positions match TRBD2. CDR1 MDHEN and CDR2 SYDVKM come from the germline V gene. The CDR3 extends over 15 amino acids. The junction had 9 bases not matched to a gene; V was cut back by 4 bases and J by 5 bases.

In this sample, this clone turned up a few times. The V call is TRBV5-1, the J call TRBJ2-7; 8 bases match TRBD2. Germline CDR1 SGHRS, CDR2 YFSETQ. This CDR3 has 13 amino acids. With V trimmed by 9 bases and J by 2 bases, 7 bases remained unmatched. The CDR3 reads CATLRRGAYEQYV. For the CDR3, the DNA is TGCGCCACCCTTCGGCGGGGGGCCTACGAGCAGTACGTC.

The J gene is TRBJ2-1, the V gene TRBV13; 10 bases are shared with TRBD1. Germline-derived CDR1 and CDR2 are PRHDT and FYEKMQ (reference sequence). The trim removed 5 bases at V and 1 base at J, leaving 5 bases unmatched. CDR3 length equals 16 residues. CDR3 region: CASSLGQGGSYNEQFF. The CDR3 DNA reads TGTGCCAGCAGCCTTGGACAGGGGGGTTCCTACAATGAGCAGTTCTTC.

The chain recombines TRBV7-9 with TRBJ2-3; 9 nucleotides agree with TRBD2. J lost 4 bases, V lost 4 bases, and 9 bases had no gene match. The V gene's germline CDR1 is SEHNR and CDR2 FQNEAQ (reference sequence). This CDR3 comprises 16 residues. CDR3 sequence: CASSYSGTSPADTQYF. CDR3 bases: TGTGCCAGCAGCTATTCCGGGACTAGCCCCGCAGATACGCAGTATTTT. Combining the CDR3 with reference TRBV7-9 and TRBJ2-3 gives the whole variable domain DTGVSQNPRHKITKRGQNVTFRCDPISEHNRLYWYRQTLGQGPEFLTYFQNEAQLEKSRLLSDRFSAERPKGSFSTLEIQRTEQGDSAMYLCASSYSGTSPADTQYFGPGTRLTVL.

The gene calls are TRBV5-5 and TRBJ1-2; 7 nucleotides match TRBD1. From germline, CDR1 is SGHKS and CDR2 YYEKEE (reference sequence). The CDR3 extends over 13 amino acids. The V and J ends lost 4 bases and 3 bases, in that order; junction bases with no gene match: 3. The CDR3 region is CASSHGTDYGYTF. The CDR3 DNA is TGTGCCAGCAGCCACGGGACAGACTATGGCTACACCTTC.

The chain is built from TRBV24-1 and TRBJ1-1, with 7 positions matching TRBD1. Trimming removed 5 bases from V and 4 bases from J; junction bases left unmatched: 9. Per germline, CDR1 KGHDR and CDR2 SFDVKD. This CDR3 is built from 15 residues. The CDR3 reads CATSAPGQAVTEAFF. CDR3 nucleotide sequence: TGTGCCACCAGTGCCCCCGGACAGGCTGTCACTGAAGCTTTCTTT.

The chain couples TRBV10-3 to TRBJ2-2; a weak D match, TRBD2 (5 bases). Germline CDR1 ENHRY, CDR2 SYGVKD. This CDR3 has 15 amino acids. V lost 4 bases and J 6 bases, leaving 15 bases between the germline ends. The chain's CDR3 is CAISGVSDFSGELFF. In DNA form, the CDR3 reads TGTGCCATCAGTGGGGTTAGCGATTTTTCCGGGGAGCTGTTTTTT.

The table lists this clone with a few counts. This sample also contains other DNA sequences that code for the same CDR3. The V call is TRBV6-6, the J call TRBJ1-6, with 7 bases matching TRBD1. Trimming took 5 bases from V and 4 from J; bases not matched to a gene: 8. The CDR3 is 16 amino acids. CDR1 and CDR2 (germline): MNHNY, SVGAGI (reference sequence). The CDR3 sequence: CASSLPPGQYNSPLHF. The CDR3 region has the DNA TGTGCCAGCAGTCTACCCCCGGGACAGTATAATTCACCCCTCCACTTT.

This clone turned up a few times. This chain joins TRBV4-3 and TRBJ1-3, with a possible D match to TRBD1 (6 bases). V was trimmed by 0 bases and J by 3 bases, leaving 9 bases between them. The CDR3 sequence is 15 residues long. CDR1 is LGHNA and CDR2 is YSLEER in the germline V gene. The DNA of the CDR3 is TGCGCCAGCAGCCAAGAACAGGGTGGTGGAAACACCATATATTTT. Translated: CASSQEQGGGNTIYF.

The gene calls are TRBV19 and TRBJ1-6; D is unclear. Between the trimmed V and J ends, which lost 5 bases and 6 bases, there was a span of 14 bases. The CDR3 sequence is 15 residues long. Germline V gene sequence: CDR1 LNHDA, CDR2 SQIVND (reference sequence). The CDR3 nucleotides are TGTGCCAGTAGTGTCACAGTGCGGGGTAATTCACCCCTCCACTTT. This sequence encodes CASSVTVRGNSPLHF. The variable domain in full, with the rest retrieved from reference TRBV19 and TRBJ1-6, is DGGITQSPKYLFRKEGQNVTLSCEQNLNHDAMYWYRQDPGQGLRLIYYSQIVNDFQKGDIAEGYSVSREKKESFPLTVTSAQKNPTAFYLCASSVTVRGNSPLHFGNGTRLTVT.

The rearrangement uses TRBV19 and TRBJ1-2; 10 nucleotides agree with TRBD1. The CDR3 covers 14 residues. Germline V gives CDR1 LNHDA, CDR2 SQIVND (reference sequence). The J segment lost 6 bases and the V segment lost 2 bases, leaving 3 bases of the junction unmatched. The DNA of the CDR3 is TGTGCCAGTAGTATACCGGGACAGGGGCATGGCTACACCTTC. Its translation is CASSIPGQGHGYTF.

The chain uses TRBV30 and TRBJ1-2, with D tentatively TRBD1 (5 bases). V was shortened by 2 bases and J by 8 bases, with 12 bases between the two germline ends. This CDR3 contains 12 residues. Germline V gene sequence: CDR1 GTSNPN, CDR2 SVGIG (reference sequence). CDR3 region: CAWSRRDRGYTF. The CDR3 DNA is TGTGCCTGGAGTCGCAGGGATCGAGGCTACACCTTC.

This clone was observed a single time. The chain recombines TRBV19 with TRBJ1-1; D possibly corresponds to TRBD1 (6 bases). CDR3 length: 14 amino acids. V was clipped by 9 bases and J by 4 bases, with 18 bases between them. Germline values: CDR1 LNHDA, CDR2 SQIVND (reference sequence). Written as DNA, the CDR3 is TGTGCCAGCCAGCAAACAGGGAGGGGCACTGAAGCTTTCTTT. It is translated as CASQQTGRGTEAFF. Using reference TRBV19 and TRBJ1-1 for the parts outside the CDR3, the full variable domain is DGGITQSPKYLFRKEGQNVTLSCEQNLNHDAMYWYRQDPGQGLRLIYYSQIVNDFQKGDIAEGYSVSREKKESFPLTVTSAQKNPTAFYLCASQQTGRGTEAFFGQGTRLTVV.